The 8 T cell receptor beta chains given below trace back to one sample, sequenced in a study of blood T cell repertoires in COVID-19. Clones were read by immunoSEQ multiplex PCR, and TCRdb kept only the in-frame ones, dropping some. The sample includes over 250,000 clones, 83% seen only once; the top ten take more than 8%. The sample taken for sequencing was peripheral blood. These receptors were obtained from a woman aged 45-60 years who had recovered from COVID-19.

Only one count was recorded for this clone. CDR3 in amino acids: CASNPRGVVVNDEQFF. Here the CDR3 DNA reads TGTGCCAGTAACCCTCGGGGGGTCGTCGTTAATGATGAGCAGTTCTTC. The genes are TRBV19 and TRBJ2-1; 7 positions match TRBD2. Germline V CDR1 and CDR2: LNHDA, SQIVND (reference sequence). Trimming took 7 bases from V and 8 from J; bases not matched to a gene: 17. The CDR3 covers 16 residues.

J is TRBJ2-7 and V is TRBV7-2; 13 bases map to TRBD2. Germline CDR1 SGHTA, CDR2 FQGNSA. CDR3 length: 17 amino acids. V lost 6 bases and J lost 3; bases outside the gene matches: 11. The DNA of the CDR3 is TGTGCCAGCAGTGCTATCCCGGGACTAGCGGGGTACTACGAGCAGTACTTC. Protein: CASSAIPGLAGYYEQYF.

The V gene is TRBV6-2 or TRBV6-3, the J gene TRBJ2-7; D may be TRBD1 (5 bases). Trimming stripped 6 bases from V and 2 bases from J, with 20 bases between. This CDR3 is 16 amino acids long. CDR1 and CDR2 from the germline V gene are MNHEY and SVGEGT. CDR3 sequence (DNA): TGTGCCAGCAGCAACACCATTAGGGGTCCAACCTACGAGCAGTACTTC. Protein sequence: CASSNTIRGPTYEQYF.

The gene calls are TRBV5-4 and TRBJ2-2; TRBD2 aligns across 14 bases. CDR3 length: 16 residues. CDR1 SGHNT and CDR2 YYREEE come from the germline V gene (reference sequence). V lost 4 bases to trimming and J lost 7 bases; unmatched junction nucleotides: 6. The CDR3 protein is CASSTGTSGSDGELFF. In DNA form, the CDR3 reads TGTGCCAGCAGCACGGGGACTAGCGGGAGTGACGGGGAGCTGTTTTTT.

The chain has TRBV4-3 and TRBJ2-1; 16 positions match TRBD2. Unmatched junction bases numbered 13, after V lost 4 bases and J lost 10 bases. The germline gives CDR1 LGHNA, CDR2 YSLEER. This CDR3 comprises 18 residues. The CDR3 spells CASSPFTGTSGGAVEQFF. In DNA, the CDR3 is TGCGCCAGCAGCCCCTTCACCGGGACTAGCGGGGGGGCCGTGGAGCAGTTCTTC.

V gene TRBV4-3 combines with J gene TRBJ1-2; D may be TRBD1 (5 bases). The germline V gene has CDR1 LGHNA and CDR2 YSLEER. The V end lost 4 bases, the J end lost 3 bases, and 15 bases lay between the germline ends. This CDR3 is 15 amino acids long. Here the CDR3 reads CASSPTAGVYYGYTF. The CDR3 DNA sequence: TGCGCCAGCAGCCCCACGGCGGGGGTCTACTATGGCTACACCTTC.

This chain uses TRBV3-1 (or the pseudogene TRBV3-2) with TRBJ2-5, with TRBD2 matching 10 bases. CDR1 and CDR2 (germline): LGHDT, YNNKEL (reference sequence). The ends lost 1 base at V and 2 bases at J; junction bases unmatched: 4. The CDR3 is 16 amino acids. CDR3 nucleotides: TGTGCCAGCAGCCAAGGATCAGCGGGAGGGCAAGAGACCCAGTACTTC. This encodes CASSQGSAGGQETQYF.

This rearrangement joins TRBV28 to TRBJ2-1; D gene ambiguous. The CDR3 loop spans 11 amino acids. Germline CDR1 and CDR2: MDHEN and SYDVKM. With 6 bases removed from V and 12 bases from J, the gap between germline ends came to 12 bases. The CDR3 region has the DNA TGTGCCAGCAGCCTCGGGTTAGGGCAGTTCTTC. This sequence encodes CASSLGLGQFF.